This T cell receptor (beta chain) was identified during a study of CD8 T cells in Susac syndrome. As to this clonotype: Its specificity is unknown.

General observations from the study: The study conceded that relatively few individuals underwent its TCR sequencing and HLA analysis.

When the RNA was reverse transcribed, random hexamers were used with an input of roughly 0.45 to 1 ug. immunoSEQ multiplex PCR amplified TCR beta CDR3 across 54 Vbeta, 13 Jbeta. Using its own MiXCR run on the immunoSEQ multiplex PCR reads, TCRdb lists one record per CDR3 protein. Here the sample spans some 260,000 distinct CDR3 sequences, 93% being singletons. CDR1 and CDR2 from the germline V gene are MNHNS and SASEGT. Trimming took off 5 bases at V and 4 bases at J, with 21 bases between the two ends. The length of the CDR3 is 17 residues. Sequencing of TCR beta, carried out with a high-throughput approach, was applied to CD8+ and CD4+ T cells from the blood. TEMRA cells were FACS-enriched, unlike CD8+ and CD4+ T cells, which were negatively isolated.

Sequenced sample: CD4+ T cells from PBMCs. This chain links TRBV6-1 with TRBJ1-3, with D tentatively TRBD1 (6 bases). The receptor comes from a human donor with multiple sclerosis. Written as DNA, the CDR3 is TGTGCCAGCAGTCGCCTACTGCAGGGGAGAAGGGGAAACACCATATATTTT. Residues: CASSRLLQGRRGNTIYF.